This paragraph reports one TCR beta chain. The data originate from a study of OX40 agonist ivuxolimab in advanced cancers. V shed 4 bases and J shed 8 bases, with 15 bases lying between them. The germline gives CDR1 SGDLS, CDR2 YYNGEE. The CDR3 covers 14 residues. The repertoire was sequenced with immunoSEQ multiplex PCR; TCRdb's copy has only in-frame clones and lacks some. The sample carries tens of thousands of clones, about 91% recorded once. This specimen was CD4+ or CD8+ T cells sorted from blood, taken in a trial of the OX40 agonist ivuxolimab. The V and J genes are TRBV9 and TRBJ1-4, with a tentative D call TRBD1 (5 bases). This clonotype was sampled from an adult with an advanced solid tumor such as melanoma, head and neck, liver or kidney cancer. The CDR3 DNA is TGTGCCAGCAGCCTCCGGAGTTGGGACGAAAAACTGTTTTTT. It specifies CASSLRSWDEKLFF.